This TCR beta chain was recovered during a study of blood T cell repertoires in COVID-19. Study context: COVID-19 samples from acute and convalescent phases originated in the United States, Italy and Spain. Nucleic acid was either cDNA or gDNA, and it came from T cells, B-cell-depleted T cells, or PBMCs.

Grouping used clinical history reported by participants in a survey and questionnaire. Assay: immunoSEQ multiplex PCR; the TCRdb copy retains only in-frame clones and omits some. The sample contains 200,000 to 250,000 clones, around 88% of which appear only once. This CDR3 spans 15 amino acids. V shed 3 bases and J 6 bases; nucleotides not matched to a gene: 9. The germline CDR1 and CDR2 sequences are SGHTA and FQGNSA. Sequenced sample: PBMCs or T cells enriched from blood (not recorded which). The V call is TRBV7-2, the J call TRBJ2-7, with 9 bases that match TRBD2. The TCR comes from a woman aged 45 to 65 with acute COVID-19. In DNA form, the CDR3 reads TGTGCCAGCAGCTTCGGTGGGACTAGCATTAGCGAGCAGTACTTC. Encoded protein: CASSFGGTSISEQYF.